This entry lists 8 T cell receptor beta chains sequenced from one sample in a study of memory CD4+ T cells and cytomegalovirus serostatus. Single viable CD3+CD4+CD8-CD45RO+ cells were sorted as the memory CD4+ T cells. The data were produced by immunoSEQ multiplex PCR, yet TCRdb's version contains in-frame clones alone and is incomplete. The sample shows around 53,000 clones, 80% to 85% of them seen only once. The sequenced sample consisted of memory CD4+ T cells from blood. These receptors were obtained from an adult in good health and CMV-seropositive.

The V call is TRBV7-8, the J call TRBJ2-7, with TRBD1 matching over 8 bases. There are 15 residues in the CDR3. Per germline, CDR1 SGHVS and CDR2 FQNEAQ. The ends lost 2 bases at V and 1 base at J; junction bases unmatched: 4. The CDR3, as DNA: TGTGCCAGCAGCTTAAGGGGACAGGAGTCCTACGAGCAGTACTTC. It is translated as CASSLRGQESYEQYF.

CDR3: CASSSRGTGVNTEAFF. CDR3 coding DNA: TGTGCCAGTAGTAGCAGAGGGACGGGGGTTAACACTGAAGCTTTCTTT. J is TRBJ1-1 and V is TRBV19; TRBD1 is a possible D gene (5 bases). The CDR3 contains 16 residues. CDR1 and CDR2 (germline): LNHDA, SQIVND (reference sequence). V lost 4 bases and J lost 2, with 17 bases in between.

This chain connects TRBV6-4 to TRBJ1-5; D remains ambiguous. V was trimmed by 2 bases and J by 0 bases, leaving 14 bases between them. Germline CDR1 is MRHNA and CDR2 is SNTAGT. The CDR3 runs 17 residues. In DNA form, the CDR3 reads TGTGCCAGCAGTGACCTGGCCGGGGTTTATAGCAATCAGCCCCAGCATTTT. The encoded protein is CASSDLAGVYSNQPQHF.

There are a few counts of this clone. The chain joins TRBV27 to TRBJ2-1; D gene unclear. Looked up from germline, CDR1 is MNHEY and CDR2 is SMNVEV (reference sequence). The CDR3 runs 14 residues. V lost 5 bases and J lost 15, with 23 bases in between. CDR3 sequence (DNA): TGTGCCAGCAGTCCCTCCGCCACGGGCGTAACCCGGTTCTTC. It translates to CASSPSATGVTRFF.

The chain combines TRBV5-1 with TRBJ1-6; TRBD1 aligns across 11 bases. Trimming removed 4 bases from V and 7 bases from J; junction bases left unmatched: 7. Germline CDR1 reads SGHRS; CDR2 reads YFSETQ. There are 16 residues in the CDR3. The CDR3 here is CASSPGGTGGNSPLHF. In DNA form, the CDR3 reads TGCGCCAGCAGCCCAGGTGGGACAGGGGGGAATTCACCCCTCCACTTT.

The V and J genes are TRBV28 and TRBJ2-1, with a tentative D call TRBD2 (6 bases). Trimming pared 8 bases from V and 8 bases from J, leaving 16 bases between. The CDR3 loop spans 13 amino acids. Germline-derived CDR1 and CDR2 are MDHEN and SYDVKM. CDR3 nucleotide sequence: TGTGCCAGCGACGGCGGGGTGTTGGATGAGCAGTTCTTC. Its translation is CASDGGVLDEQFF.

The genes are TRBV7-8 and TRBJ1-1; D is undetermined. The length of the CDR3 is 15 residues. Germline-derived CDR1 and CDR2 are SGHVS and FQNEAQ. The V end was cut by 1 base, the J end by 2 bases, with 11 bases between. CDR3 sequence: CASSLGRGFNTEAFF. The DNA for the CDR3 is TGTGCCAGCAGCTTAGGACGCGGGTTTAACACTGAAGCTTTCTTT.

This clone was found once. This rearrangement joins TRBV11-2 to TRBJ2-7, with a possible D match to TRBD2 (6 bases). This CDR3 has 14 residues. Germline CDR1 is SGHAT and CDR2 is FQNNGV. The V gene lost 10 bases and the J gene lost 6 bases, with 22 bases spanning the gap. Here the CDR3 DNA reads TGTGCCACGCTGTACGGGTGGCGGGGCTCCGAGCAGTACTTC. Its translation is CATLYGWRGSEQYF.